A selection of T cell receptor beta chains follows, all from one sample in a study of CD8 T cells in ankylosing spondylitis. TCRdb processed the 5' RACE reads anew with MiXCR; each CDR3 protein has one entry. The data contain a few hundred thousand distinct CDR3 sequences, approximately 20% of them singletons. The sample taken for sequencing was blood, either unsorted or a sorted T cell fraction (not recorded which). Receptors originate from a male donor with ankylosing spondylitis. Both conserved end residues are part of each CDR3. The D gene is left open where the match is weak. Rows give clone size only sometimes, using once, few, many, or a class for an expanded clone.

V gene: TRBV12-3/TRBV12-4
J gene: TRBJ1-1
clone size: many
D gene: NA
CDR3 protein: CASSRGEYNTEAFF
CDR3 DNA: TGTGCCAGCAGCCGAGGAGAATACAACACTGAAGCTTTCTTT

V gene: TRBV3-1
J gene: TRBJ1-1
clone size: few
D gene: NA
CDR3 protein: CASSHDNRRGWNTEAFF
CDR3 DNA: TGTGCCAGCAGCCACGACAACAGGAGGGGTTGGAACACTGAAGCTTTCTTT

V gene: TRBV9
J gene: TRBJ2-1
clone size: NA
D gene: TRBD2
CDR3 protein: CASSVGSSGRAWDEQFF
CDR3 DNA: TGTGCCAGCAGCGTAGGCTCTAGCGGGAGGGCCTGGGATGAGCAGTTCTTC

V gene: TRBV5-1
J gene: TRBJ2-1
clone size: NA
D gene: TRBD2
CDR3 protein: CASSLVGLATGEQFF
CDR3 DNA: TGCGCCAGCAGCTTGGTGGGACTAGCGACTGGTGAGCAGTTCTTC

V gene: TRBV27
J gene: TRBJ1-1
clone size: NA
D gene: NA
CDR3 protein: CASSLEGGNTEAFF
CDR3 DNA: TGTGCCAGCAGTTTAGAGGGGGGGAACACTGAAGCTTTCTTT

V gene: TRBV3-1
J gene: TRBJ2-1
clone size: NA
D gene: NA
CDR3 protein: CASSQDRPPNEQFF
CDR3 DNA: TGTGCCAGCAGCCAAGATCGGCCGCCCAATGAGCAGTTCTTC

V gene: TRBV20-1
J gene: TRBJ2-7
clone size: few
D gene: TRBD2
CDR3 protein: CSARDRLAGNEQYF
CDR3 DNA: TGCAGTGCTAGAGATCGGCTAGCGGGAAACGAGCAGTACTTC

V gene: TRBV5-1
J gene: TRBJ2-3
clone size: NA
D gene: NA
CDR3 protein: CASTAGDRTDTQYF
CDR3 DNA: TGCGCCAGCACGGCCGGGGACCGCACAGATACGCAGTATTTT

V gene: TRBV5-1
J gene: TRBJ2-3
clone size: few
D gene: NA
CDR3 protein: CASSRDWPGDTQYF
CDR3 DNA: TGCGCCAGCAGCCGGGACTGGCCAGGGGATACGCAGTATTTT

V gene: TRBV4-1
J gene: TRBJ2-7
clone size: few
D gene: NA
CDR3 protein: CASSQVITSYEQYF
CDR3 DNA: TGCGCCAGCAGCCAAGTTATTACCTCCTACGAGCAGTACTTC

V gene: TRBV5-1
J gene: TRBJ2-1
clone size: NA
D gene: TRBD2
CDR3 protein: CASSPRGTSGTNEQFF
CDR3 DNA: TGCGCCAGCAGTCCCAGGGGGACTAGCGGGACGAATGAGCAGTTCTTC

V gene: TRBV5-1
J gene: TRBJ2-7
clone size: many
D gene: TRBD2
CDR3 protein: CASSFGLDLEQYF
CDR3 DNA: TGCGCCAGCAGCTTCGGACTAGACCTCGAGCAGTACTTC

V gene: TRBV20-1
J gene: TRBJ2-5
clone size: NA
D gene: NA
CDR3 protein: CSAGRLAQETQYF
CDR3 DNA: TGCAGTGCGGGTCGACTGGCCCAAGAGACCCAGTACTTC